A selection of T cell receptor beta chains follows, all from one sample in a study of blood T cell repertoires in COVID-19. Profiled with immunoSEQ multiplex PCR; TCRdb holds only in-frame clones, not every one. The table has about 120,000 clones, around nine tenths seen once. The specimen was peripheral blood. The receptors derive from a woman aged 50 to 60 with acute or convalescent COVID-19. Both conserved end residues are part of each CDR3. The order of the fields is J gene, V gene, D gene, clone size, CDR3 DNA, CDR3 protein. The D gene is left open where the match is weak. Clone size is given for some rows only: seen once, a few or many times, or a class if the clone is expanded.

j_call: TRBJ1-5; v_call: TRBV2; d_call: TRBD1; clone_size: -; cdr3_nt: TGTGCCAGCAGCCACGACACAGGGGGTGGTGAGCCCCAGCATTTT; cdr3_aa: CASSHDTGGGEPQHF
j_call: TRBJ1-6; v_call: TRBV7-9; d_call: -; clone_size: -; cdr3_nt: TGTGCCAGCAGGACAGGTTATTCACCCCTCCACTTT; cdr3_aa: CASRTGYSPLHF
j_call: TRBJ1-1; v_call: TRBV20-1; d_call: -; clone_size: -; cdr3_nt: TGCAGTGCTAGAGATTTTGAGGGAGCTTTCTTT; cdr3_aa: CSARDFEGAFF
j_call: TRBJ2-3; v_call: TRBV5-1; d_call: -; clone_size: -; cdr3_nt: TGCGCCAGCAGTAGCGGATTCTCACCTAGCACAGATACGCAGTATTTT; cdr3_aa: CASSSGFSPSTDTQYF
j_call: TRBJ1-2; v_call: TRBV6-5; d_call: -; clone_size: -; cdr3_nt: TGTGCCAGCAGTTACATCATTAACAGTTCACCGTTCGGCTACACCTTC; cdr3_aa: CASSYIINSSPFGYTF
j_call: TRBJ1-5; v_call: TRBV2; d_call: TRBD1; clone_size: -; cdr3_nt: TGTGCCAGCAGTGTGGACAGGGGCAATCAGCCCCAGCATTTT; cdr3_aa: CASSVDRGNQPQHF
j_call: TRBJ2-7; v_call: TRBV20-1; d_call: -; clone_size: -; cdr3_nt: TGCAGTGCTATACTCGCCTACGAGCAGTACTTC; cdr3_aa: CSAILAYEQYF
j_call: TRBJ2-2; v_call: TRBV5-1; d_call: TRBD1; clone_size: once; cdr3_nt: TGCGCCAGCAGCTCGCAGAGGACGGGACAGGGTAAATTTTATGACACCGGGGAGCTGTTTTTT; cdr3_aa: CASSSQRTGQGKFYDTGELFF
j_call: TRBJ1-1; v_call: TRBV10-3; d_call: -; clone_size: -; cdr3_nt: TGTGCCATCAGTGAGGGCTCTGAAGCTTTCTTT; cdr3_aa: CAISEGSEAFF
j_call: TRBJ1-6; v_call: TRBV12-2; d_call: -; clone_size: -; cdr3_nt: -; cdr3_aa: CASRFRFGRGNSPLHF
j_call: TRBJ1-2; v_call: TRBV7-9; d_call: -; clone_size: -; cdr3_nt: TGTGCCAGCAGCTATATTGGGGGAGGTGGCTACACCTTC; cdr3_aa: CASSYIGGGGYTF
j_call: TRBJ2-2; v_call: TRBV6-5; d_call: TRBD2; clone_size: -; cdr3_nt: TGTGCCAGCGGCCTAGCGGGAAACACCGGGGAGCTGTTTTTT; cdr3_aa: CASGLAGNTGELFF
j_call: TRBJ2-7; v_call: TRBV6-2/TRBV6-3; d_call: TRBD2; clone_size: once; cdr3_nt: TGTGCCAGCAGTTACTCGAGGACTAGCGGACTAATGTACTACGAGCAGTACTTC; cdr3_aa: CASSYSRTSGLMYYEQYF
j_call: TRBJ2-2; v_call: TRBV5-1; d_call: TRBD2; clone_size: many; cdr3_nt: TGCGCCAGCAGCTTGTCTGGCGGGAGGTACACCGGGGAGCTGTTTTTT; cdr3_aa: CASSLSGGRYTGELFF
j_call: TRBJ2-1; v_call: TRBV10-1; d_call: -; clone_size: -; cdr3_nt: TGCGCGACCTCAGGTCTGATTTGTGAGCAGTTCTTC; cdr3_aa: CATSGLICEQFF
j_call: TRBJ1-5; v_call: TRBV7-9; d_call: TRBD1; clone_size: -; cdr3_nt: TGTGCCAGCAGCTTGGGGGACAGCCCCAATCAGCCCCAGCATTTT; cdr3_aa: CASSLGDSPNQPQHF
j_call: TRBJ1-2; v_call: TRBV13; d_call: -; clone_size: few; cdr3_nt: TGTGCCAGCAGCCCAGGCAGGGGAAGGGGCTACACCTTC; cdr3_aa: CASSPGRGRGYTF
j_call: TRBJ1-1; v_call: TRBV19; d_call: TRBD1; clone_size: -; cdr3_nt: TGTGCCAGTAGTAAAGACAGGGACACTGAAGCTTTCTTT; cdr3_aa: CASSKDRDTEAFF
j_call: TRBJ1-6; v_call: TRBV4-3; d_call: -; clone_size: -; cdr3_nt: TGCGCCAGCAGCCGACGGACAGTCTATAATTCACCCCTCCACTTT; cdr3_aa: CASSRRTVYNSPLHF
j_call: TRBJ1-2; v_call: TRBV5-1; d_call: TRBD1; clone_size: -; cdr3_nt: TGCGCCAGCAGCTTCTCCCGGGACAGCTATGGCTACACCTTC; cdr3_aa: CASSFSRDSYGYTF